This T cell receptor (beta chain) was found in a study of OX40 agonist ivuxolimab in advanced cancers. Study-level background: Ivuxolimab is an agonistic anti-OX40 (CD134) antibody, and patients were treated with it. Dose-escalation subjects each had hepatocellular carcinoma, melanoma, renal cell or head and neck cancer.

A note on this clone: The antigen remains undetermined.

Repertoires were generated with immunoSEQ multiplex PCR, while TCRdb's copy carries only in-frame clones and drops some. Of fewer than 70,000 clones in the sample, 84% were seen once. Study results and caveats: Mean expanded clone counts were higher in CD8+ than CD4+ T cells.

Autoimmune disease history or systemic immunosuppression disqualified patients. The receptor was isolated from an adult with an advanced solid tumor such as melanoma, head and neck, liver or kidney cancer. The sequences come from CD4+ or CD8+ T cells sorted from blood, collected in a trial of the OX40 agonist ivuxolimab.

The CDR3 spells CSVAGTANTGELFF. CDR3 DNA sequence: TGCAGCGTTGCTGGGACAGCGAACACCGGGGAGCTGTTTTTT. The chain recombines TRBV29-1 with TRBJ2-2; 7 bases agree with TRBD1. J gave up 0 bases and V 4 bases, and 2 bases lay outside the gene matches. The length of the CDR3 is 14 residues. Germline V gene sequence: CDR1 SQVTM, CDR2 ANQGSEA.